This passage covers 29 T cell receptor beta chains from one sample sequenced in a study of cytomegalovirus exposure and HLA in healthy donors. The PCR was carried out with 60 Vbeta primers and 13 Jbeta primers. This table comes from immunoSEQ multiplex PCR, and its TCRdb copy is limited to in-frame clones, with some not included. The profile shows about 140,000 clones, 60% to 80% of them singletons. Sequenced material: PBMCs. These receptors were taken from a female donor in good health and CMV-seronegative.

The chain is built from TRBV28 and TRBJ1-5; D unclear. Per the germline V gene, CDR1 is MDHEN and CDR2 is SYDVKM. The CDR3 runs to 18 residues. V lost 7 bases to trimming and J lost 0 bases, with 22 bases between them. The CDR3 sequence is CASNFPGGSVYSNQPQHF. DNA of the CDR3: TGTGCCAGCAACTTCCCGGGTGGTTCCGTGTATAGCAATCAGCCCCAGCATTTT.

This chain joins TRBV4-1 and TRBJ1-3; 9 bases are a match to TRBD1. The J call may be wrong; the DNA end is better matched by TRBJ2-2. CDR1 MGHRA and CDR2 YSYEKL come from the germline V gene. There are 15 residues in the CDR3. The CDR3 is CASSRTDRGNGELFF. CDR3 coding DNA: TGCGCCAGCAGCCGTACTGACAGGGGGAACGGGGAGCTGTTTTTT.

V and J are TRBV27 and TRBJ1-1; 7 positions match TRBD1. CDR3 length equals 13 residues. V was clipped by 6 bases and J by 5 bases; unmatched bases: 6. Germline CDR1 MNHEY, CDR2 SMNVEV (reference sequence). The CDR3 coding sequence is TGTGCCAGCAGCCTGACAGGGCGGACTGAAGCTTTCTTT. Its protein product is CASSLTGRTEAFF.

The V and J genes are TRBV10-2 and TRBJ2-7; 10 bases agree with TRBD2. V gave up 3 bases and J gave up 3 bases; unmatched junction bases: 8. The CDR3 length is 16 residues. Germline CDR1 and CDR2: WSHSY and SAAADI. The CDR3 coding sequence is TGCGCCAGCAGTGAAAGCGGGGGGGCCTCTAACTACGAGCAGTACTTC. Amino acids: CASSESGGASNYEQYF.

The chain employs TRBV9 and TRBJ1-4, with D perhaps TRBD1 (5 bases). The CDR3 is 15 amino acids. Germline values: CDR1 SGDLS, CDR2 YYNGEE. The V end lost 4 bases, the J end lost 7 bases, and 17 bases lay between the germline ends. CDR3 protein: CASSPSGAEIEKLFF. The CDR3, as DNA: TGTGCCAGCAGCCCGAGTGGGGCCGAAATTGAAAAACTGTTTTTT.

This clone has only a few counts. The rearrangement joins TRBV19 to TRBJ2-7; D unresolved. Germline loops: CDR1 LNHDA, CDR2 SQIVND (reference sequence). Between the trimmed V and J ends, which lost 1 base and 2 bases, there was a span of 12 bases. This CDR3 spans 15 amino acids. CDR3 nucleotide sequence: TGTGCCAGTAGTATAGGGCAGTGGTTAACCTACGAGCAGTACTTC. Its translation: CASSIGQWLTYEQYF.

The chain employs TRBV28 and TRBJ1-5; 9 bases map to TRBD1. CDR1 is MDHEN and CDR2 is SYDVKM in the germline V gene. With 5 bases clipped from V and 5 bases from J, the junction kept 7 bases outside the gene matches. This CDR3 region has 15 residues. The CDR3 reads CASSGGTGRDQPQHF. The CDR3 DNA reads TGTGCCAGCAGTGGGGGGACAGGGAGGGATCAGCCCCAGCATTTT.

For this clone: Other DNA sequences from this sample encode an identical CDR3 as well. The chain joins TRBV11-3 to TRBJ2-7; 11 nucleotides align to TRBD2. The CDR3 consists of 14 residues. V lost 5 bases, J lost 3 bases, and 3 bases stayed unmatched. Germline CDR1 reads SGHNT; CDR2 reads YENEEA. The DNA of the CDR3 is TGTGCCAGCAGCCGTACTAGCGGGAGCTACGAGCAGTACTTC. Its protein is CASSRTSGSYEQYF.

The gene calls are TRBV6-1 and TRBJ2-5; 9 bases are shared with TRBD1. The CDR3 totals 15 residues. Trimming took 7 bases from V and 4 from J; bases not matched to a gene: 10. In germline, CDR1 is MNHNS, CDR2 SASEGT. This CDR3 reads CASTIPGQGLETQYF. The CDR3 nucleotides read TGTGCCAGCACGATCCCGGGACAGGGTTTAGAGACCCAGTACTTC.

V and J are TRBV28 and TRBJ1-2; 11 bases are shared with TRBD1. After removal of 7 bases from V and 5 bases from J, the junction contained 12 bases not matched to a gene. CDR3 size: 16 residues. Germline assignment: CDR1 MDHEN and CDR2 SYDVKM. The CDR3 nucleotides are TGTGCCAGCACCCAGGCGGACAGGGGGCTTCGATATGGCTACACCTTC. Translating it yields CASTQADRGLRYGYTF.

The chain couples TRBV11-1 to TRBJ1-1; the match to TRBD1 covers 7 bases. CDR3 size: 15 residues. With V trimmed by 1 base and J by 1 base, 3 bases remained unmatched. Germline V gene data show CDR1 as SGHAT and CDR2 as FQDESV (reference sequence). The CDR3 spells CASSLVPGGNTEAFF. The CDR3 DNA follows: TGTGCCAGCAGCTTAGTCCCAGGGGGGAACACTGAAGCTTTCTTT.

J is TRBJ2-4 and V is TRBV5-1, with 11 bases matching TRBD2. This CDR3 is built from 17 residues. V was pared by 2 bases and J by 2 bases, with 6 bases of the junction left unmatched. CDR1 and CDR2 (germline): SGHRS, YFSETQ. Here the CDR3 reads CASSLDGLAGSKNIQYF. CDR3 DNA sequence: TGCGCCAGCAGCTTAGACGGACTAGCGGGTTCCAAAAACATTCAGTACTTC. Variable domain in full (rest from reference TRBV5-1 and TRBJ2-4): KAGVTQTPRYLIKTRGQQVTLSCSPISGHRSVSWYQQTPGQGLQFLFEYFSETQRNKGNFPGRFSGRQFSNSRSEMNVSTLELGDSALYLCASSLDGLAGSKNIQYFGAGTRLSVL.

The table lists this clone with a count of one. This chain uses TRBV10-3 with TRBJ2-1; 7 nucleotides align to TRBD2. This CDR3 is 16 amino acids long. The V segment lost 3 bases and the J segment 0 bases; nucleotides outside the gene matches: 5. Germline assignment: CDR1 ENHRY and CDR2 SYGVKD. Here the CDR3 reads CAISDGRGSSYNEQFF. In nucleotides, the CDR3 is TGTGCCATCAGTGACGGTCGCGGGAGCTCCTACAATGAGCAGTTCTTC.

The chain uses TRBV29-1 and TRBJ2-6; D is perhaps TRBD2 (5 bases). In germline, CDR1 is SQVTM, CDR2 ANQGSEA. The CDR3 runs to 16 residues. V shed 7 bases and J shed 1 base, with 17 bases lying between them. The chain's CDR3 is CSASTRHMSGANVLTF. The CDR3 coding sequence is TGCAGCGCCTCCACTAGACATATGTCTGGGGCCAACGTCCTGACTTTC. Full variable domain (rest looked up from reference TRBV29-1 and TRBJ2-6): SAVISQKPSRDICQRGTSLTIQCQVDSQVTMMFWYRQQPGQSLTLIATANQGSEATYESGFVIDKFPISRPNLTFSTLTVSNMSPEDSSIYLCSASTRHMSGANVLTFGAGSRLTVL.

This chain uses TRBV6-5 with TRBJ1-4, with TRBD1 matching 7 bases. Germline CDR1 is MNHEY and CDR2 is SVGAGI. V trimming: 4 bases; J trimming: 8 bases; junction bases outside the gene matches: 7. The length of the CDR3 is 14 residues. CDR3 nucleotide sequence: TGTGCCAGCAGTTTACAGGGGAAGGGGGAAAAACTGTTTTTT. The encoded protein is CASSLQGKGEKLFF.

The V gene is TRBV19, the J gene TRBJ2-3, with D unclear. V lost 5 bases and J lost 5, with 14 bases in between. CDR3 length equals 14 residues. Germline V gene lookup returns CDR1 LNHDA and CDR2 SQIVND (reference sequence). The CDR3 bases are TGTGCCAGTAGTTCCCCAGGTCCGGTAGATACGCAGTATTTT. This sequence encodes CASSSPGPVDTQYF.

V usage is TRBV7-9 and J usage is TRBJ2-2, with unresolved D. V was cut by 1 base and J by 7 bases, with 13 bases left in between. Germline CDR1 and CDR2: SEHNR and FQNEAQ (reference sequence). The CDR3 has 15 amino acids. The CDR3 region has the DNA TGTGCCAGCAGCTTAGTTGTTGGGCCCGGCGGGGAGCTGTTTTTT. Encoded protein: CASSLVVGPGGELFF.

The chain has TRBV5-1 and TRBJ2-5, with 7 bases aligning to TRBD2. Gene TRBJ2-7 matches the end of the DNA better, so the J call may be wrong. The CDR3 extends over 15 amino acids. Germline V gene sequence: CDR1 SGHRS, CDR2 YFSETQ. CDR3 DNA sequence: TGCGCCAGCACCCCCCCGGCGGGGGAGATTTACGAGCAGTACTTC. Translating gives CASTPPAGEIYEQYF.

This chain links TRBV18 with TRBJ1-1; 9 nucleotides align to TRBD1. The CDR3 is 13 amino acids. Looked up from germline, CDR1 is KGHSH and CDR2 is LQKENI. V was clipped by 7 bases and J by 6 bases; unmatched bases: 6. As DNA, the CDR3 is TGTGCCAGCTTCACAGGGGGCAGCGCTGAAGCTTTCTTT. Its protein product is CASFTGGSAEAFF.

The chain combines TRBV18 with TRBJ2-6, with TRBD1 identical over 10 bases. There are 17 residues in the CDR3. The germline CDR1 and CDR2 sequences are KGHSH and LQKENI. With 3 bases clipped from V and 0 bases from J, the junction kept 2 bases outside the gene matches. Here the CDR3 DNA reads TGTGCCAGCTCACCGACAGGGGGCCTCTCTGGGGCCAACGTCCTGACTTTC. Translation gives CASSPTGGLSGANVLTF.

The chain's CDR3 is CASSLNGISYEQYF. Written as DNA, the CDR3 is TGTGCCAGCAGCTTAAACGGTATCTCCTACGAGCAGTACTTC. The chain uses TRBV13 and TRBJ2-7; D is undetermined. Germline V gives CDR1 PRHDT, CDR2 FYEKMQ (reference sequence). V lost 2 bases and J lost 0, with 8 bases in between. CDR3 length equals 14 residues.

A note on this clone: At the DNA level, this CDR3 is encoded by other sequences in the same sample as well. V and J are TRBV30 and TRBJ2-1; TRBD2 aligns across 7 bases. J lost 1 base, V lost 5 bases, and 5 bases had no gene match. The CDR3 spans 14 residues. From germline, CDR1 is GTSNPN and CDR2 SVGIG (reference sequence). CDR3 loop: CAWGSGASYNEQFF. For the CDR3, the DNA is TGTGCCTGGGGGAGCGGGGCTTCCTACAATGAGCAGTTCTTC.

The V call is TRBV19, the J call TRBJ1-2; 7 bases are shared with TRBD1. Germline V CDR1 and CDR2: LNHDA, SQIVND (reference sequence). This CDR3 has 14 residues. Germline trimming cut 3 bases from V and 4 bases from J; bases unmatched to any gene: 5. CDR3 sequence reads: CASSIDGTAYGYTF. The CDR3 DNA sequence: TGTGCCAGTAGTATCGACGGGACAGCCTATGGCTACACCTTC.

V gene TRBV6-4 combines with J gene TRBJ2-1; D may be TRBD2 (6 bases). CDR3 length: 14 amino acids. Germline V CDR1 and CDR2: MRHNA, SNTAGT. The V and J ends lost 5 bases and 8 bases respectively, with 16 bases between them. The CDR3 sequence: CASSRGSGFHEQFF. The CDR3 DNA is TGTGCCAGCAGTCGTGGAAGCGGGTTCCATGAGCAGTTCTTC.

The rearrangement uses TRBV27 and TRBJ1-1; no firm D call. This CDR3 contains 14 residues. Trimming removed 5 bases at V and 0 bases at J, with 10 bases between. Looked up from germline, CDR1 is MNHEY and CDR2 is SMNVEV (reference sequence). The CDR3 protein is CASSRGNMNTEAFF. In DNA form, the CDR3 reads TGTGCCAGCAGTCGAGGGAACATGAACACTGAAGCTTTCTTT.

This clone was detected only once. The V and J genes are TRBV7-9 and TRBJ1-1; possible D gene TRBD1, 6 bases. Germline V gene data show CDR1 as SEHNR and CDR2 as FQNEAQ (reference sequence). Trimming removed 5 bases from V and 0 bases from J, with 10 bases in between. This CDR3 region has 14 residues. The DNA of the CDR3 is TGTGCCAGCAGCGTGGGGGCCCTGAACACTGAAGCTTTCTTT. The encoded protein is CASSVGALNTEAFF.

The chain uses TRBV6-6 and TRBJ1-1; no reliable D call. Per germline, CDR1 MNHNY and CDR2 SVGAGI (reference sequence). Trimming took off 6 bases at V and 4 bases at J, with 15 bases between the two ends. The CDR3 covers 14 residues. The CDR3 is CASRGSVGFTEAFF. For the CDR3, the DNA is TGTGCCAGCAGGGGCTCGGTAGGATTCACTGAAGCTTTCTTT.

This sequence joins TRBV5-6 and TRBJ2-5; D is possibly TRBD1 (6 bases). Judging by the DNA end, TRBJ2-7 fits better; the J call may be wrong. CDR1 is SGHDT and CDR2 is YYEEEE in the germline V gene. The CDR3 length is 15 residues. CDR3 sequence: CASSPVTGDSYEQYF. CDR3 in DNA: TGTGCCAGCAGCCCCGTGACAGGAGATTCCTACGAGCAGTACTTC.

The DNA of the CDR3 is TGCGCCAGCAGCTTGGCCACGATCGGAGCTAACTATGGCTACACCTTC. It yields the protein CASSLATIGANYGYTF. The chain joins TRBV5-1 to TRBJ1-2; no clear D gene. Germline assignment: CDR1 SGHRS and CDR2 YFSETQ. CDR3 length: 16 residues. Trimming removed 0 bases from V and 0 bases from J, with 12 bases in between.